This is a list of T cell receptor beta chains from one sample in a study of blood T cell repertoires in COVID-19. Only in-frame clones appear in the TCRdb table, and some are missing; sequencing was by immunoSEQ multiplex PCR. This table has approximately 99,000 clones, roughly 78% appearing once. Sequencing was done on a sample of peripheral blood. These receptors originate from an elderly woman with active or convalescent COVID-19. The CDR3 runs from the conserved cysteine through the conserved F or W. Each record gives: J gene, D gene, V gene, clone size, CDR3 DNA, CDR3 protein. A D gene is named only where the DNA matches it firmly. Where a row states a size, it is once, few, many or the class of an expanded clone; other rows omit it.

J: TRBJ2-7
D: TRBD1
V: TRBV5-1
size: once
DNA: TGTGCCAGCAGCGATCCACAGGGGGCTGGGGAGCAGTACTTC
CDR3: CASSDPQGAGEQYF

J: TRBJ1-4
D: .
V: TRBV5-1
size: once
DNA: TGCGCCAGCAGCTTAACAGGGACACCACCCGAAAAACTGTTTTTT
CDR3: CASSLTGTPPEKLFF

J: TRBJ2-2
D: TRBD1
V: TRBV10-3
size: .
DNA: TGTGCCATCAGTGAGCCGTTGAGAGGGGGCCTGCCCGGGGAGCTGTTTTTT
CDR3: CAISEPLRGGLPGELFF

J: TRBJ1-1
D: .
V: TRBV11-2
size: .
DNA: TGTGCCAGCAGCTTATCACAGGCGAACACTGAAGCTTTCTTT
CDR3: CASSLSQANTEAFF

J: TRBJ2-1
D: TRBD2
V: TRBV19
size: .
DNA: TGTGCCAGTAGAACTACTAGCGGGAGTTACAATGAGCAGTTCTTC
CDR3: CASRTTSGSYNEQFF

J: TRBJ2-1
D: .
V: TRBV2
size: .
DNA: TGTGCCAGCAGTGTGCTTGGGTTGGGCGGGCATAGGAATGAGCAGTTCTTC
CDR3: CASSVLGLGGHRNEQFF

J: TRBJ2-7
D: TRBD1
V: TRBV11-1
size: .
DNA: TGTGCCAGCAGCTTATACAGGGGTGGCGAGCAGTACTTC
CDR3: CASSLYRGGEQYF

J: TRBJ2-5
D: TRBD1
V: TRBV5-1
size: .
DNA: TGTGCCAGCAGCTTGACAGGGGTCGGGCAAGAGACCCAGTACTTC
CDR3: CASSLTGVGQETQYF

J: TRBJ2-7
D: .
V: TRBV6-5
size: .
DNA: TGTGCCGTGGCATTTAACTACGAGCAGTACTTC
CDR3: CAVAFNYEQYF

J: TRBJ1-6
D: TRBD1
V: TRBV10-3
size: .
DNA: TGTGCCATCAGTGGGACCGGGACAGAGGATTCACCCCTCCACTTT
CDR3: CAISGTGTEDSPLHF

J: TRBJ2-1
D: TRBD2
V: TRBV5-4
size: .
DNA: TGTGCCAGCAGCTCTTATTGGCGGCTAGCGGACAATGAGCAGTTCTTC
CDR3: CASSSYWRLADNEQFF

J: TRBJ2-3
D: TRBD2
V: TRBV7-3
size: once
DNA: TGTGCCAGCAGCTTAAGGATTCGTAGCGGGACAAGCACAGATACGCAGTATTTT
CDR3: CASSLRIRSGTSTDTQYF